The 6 T cell receptor beta chains in this list originate from one sample, sequenced in a study of blood T cell repertoires in COVID-19. Measured with immunoSEQ multiplex PCR; TCRdb has only the in-frame clones, and not every one. Of 300,000 to 400,000 clones in the sample, 85% to 90% were seen once. The sample was peripheral blood. The receptors derive from a woman between 50 and 59 years old with COVID-19, enrolled during active disease.

V usage is TRBV19 and J usage is TRBJ2-1; 9 bases agree with TRBD2. Germline loops: CDR1 LNHDA, CDR2 SQIVND (reference sequence). V gave up 3 bases and J gave up 10 bases; unmatched junction bases: 13. The CDR3 has 16 residues. CDR3 bases: TGTGCCAGTAGTATTTTCGGCGGGAGGGCCGCGAAAGAGCAGTTCTTC. Its protein is CASSIFGGRAAKEQFF.

V and J are TRBV5-6 and TRBJ2-2; 7 bases are shared with TRBD1. There are 16 residues in the CDR3. Germline CDR1 and CDR2: SGHDT and YYEEEE. V was clipped by 6 bases and J by 7 bases; unmatched bases: 15. Written as DNA, the CDR3 is TGTGCCAGCACCGAATTGACAGGGATGAGGGTCGGGGAGCTGTTTTTT. Translation gives CASTELTGMRVGELFF.

The V call is TRBV11-2, the J call TRBJ2-1; weak D call: TRBD1 (5 bases). The CDR3 extends over 14 amino acids. Trimming left V 1 base short and J 4 bases short, with 8 bases between. From germline, CDR1 is SGHAT and CDR2 FQNNGV. In DNA form, the CDR3 reads TGTGCCAGCAGCTTAGGGGGCTGGTACAATGAGCAGTTCTTC. Translating gives CASSLGGWYNEQFF.

This chain uses TRBV27 with TRBJ2-7; D is possibly TRBD2 (6 bases). The CDR3 is 13 residues long. Germline loops: CDR1 MNHEY, CDR2 SMNVEV (reference sequence). Trimming left V 5 bases short and J 1 base short, with 9 bases between. Here the CDR3 reads CASSRLESYEQYF. As DNA, the CDR3 is TGTGCCAGCAGTCGACTAGAATCCTACGAGCAGTACTTC.

This clone was detected once. V usage is TRBV28 and J usage is TRBJ2-1, with TRBD2 matching 7 bases. The CDR3 runs to 16 residues. After removal of 4 bases from V and 7 bases from J, the junction contained 13 bases not matched to a gene. Germline V gene data show CDR1 as MDHEN and CDR2 as SYDVKM. This chain's CDR3 is CASSSPGGGRYNEQFF. The CDR3 DNA follows: TGTGCCAGCAGTTCACCGGGGGGAGGCCGTTATAATGAGCAGTTCTTC.

The gene calls are TRBV9 and TRBJ2-7; 7 bases are a match to TRBD1. With V trimmed by 0 bases and J by 0 bases, 6 bases remained unmatched. The CDR3 consists of 16 residues. Germline V gives CDR1 SGDLS, CDR2 YYNGEE. DNA for the CDR3: TGTGCCAGCAGCGTAGCTTTGGGACAGAGCTCCTACGAGCAGTACTTC. Translating it yields CASSVALGQSSYEQYF.